One and the same sample provided the 7 T cell receptor beta chains below, sequenced in a study of blood T cells in healthy people across ages. The use of a sample-barcoded 5' primer and a J-beta primer mix characterized a second PCR of about 6 to 11 cycles. TCRdb itself ran the 5' RACE reads through MiXCR, one entry per CDR3 protein. The sample holds some 760,000 distinct CDR3 sequences; approximately 25% are singletons and the top ten take under 4.5%. This sample also appeared in a second study, on T cells of mothers and their children.

Material: blood. The receptor set was obtained from a boy between 5 and 17 years old in good health.

This clonotype was observed a handful of times. The V and J genes are TRBV12-3 or TRBV12-4 and TRBJ2-1, with TRBD2 identical over 10 bases. The CDR3 totals 14 residues. With 4 bases clipped from V and 8 bases from J, the junction kept 5 bases outside the gene matches. This CDR3 reads CASSSSGSRDEQFF. CDR3 coding DNA: TGTGCCAGCAGTTCTAGCGGGAGTAGGGATGAGCAGTTCTTC.

Details on this clonotype: This CDR3 fails to terminate in the conserved phenylalanine or tryptophan, so it likely reflects a read error. The V and J genes are TRBV5-6 and TRBJ2-7; no clear D gene. In germline, CDR1 is SGHDT, CDR2 YYEEEE. V was pared by 0 bases and J by 3 bases, with 13 bases between. This CDR3 has 15 amino acids. The CDR3 bases are TGTGCCAGCAGCTTGGGGTCAGGCCCTAACTACGAGCAGTACCTC. Its translation is CASSLGSGPNYEQYL.

V is TRBV7-2 and J is TRBJ2-7; D may correspond to TRBD1 or TRBD2 (5 bases each). CDR3 size: 13 residues. Germline CDR1 and CDR2: SGHTA and FQGNSA. Trimming took off 7 bases at V and 1 base at J, with 11 bases between the two ends. CDR3 nucleotides: TGTGCCAGCAACCCTTGGGGGTCCTACGAGCAGTACTTC. Translating gives CASNPWGSYEQYF.

This chain joins TRBV10-3 and TRBJ1-2; tentative D call: TRBD1 (6 bases). V was clipped by 0 bases and J by 2 bases, with 10 bases between them. The CDR3 loop spans 15 amino acids. Germline V gives CDR1 ENHRY, CDR2 SYGVKD. The CDR3 region is CAISESTGRNYGYTF. Written as DNA, the CDR3 is TGTGCCATCAGTGAGTCCACAGGGCGCAACTATGGCTACACCTTC.

The table lists this clonotype with a few counts. V is TRBV4-3 and J is TRBJ1-4, with 9 nucleotides matching TRBD1. There are 17 residues in the CDR3. The trim removed 4 bases at V and 3 bases at J, leaving 9 bases unmatched. Germline V CDR1 and CDR2: LGHNA, YSLEER. CDR3 nucleotides: TGCGCCAGCAGCCCGGGGACAGGGAAGACAGCTAATGAAAAACTGTTTTTT. Encoded protein: CASSPGTGKTANEKLFF.

The chain combines TRBV5-5 with TRBJ2-5; D is perhaps TRBD2 (6 bases). The J call may not be correct, given that the DNA end is closer to TRBJ2-1. This CDR3 has 13 residues. CDR1 is SGHKS, CDR2 YYEKEE, per germline (reference sequence). The CDR3, as DNA: TGTGCCAGCAGCTTGGAGGTCTCCGGGAGGCAGTTCTTC. Protein sequence: CASSLEVSGRQFF.

This clonotype was seen only a few times. This chain links TRBV2 with TRBJ2-6; D is perhaps TRBD1 (6 bases). Germline V gene sequence: CDR1 SNHLY, CDR2 FYNNEI. The V gene lost 7 bases and the J gene lost 2 bases, with 12 bases spanning the gap. This CDR3 contains 15 residues. The CDR3 sequence is CASNREGTGANVLTF. CDR3 nucleotides: TGTGCCAGCAACAGGGAAGGCACTGGGGCCAACGTCCTGACTTTC.